This TCR beta chain was captured in a study of CD8 T cells in ankylosing spondylitis. Study observations and caveats: A CD8+ phenotype characterized the disease-linked clones, which were relatively rare in peripheral blood. About 8 highly homologous variants made up a TCR beta motif, and this motif appeared characteristic of ankylosing spondylitis blood.

With 6 bases removed from V and 4 bases from J, the gap between germline ends came to 12 bases. The CDR3 loop spans 13 amino acids. From germline, CDR1 is MNHNS and CDR2 SASEGT. This clonotype was recorded a few times. The antigen remains unidentified. One entry per CDR3 protein results from TCRdb running MiXCR on the 5' RACE reads. The sample has around 340,000 distinct CDR3 sequences, about 15% seen once. The sequence was collected from a male donor with ankylosing spondylitis or in good health (not recorded which). The specimen was blood, either unsorted or a sorted T cell fraction (not recorded which). The chain has TRBV6-1 and TRBJ2-5, with D maybe TRBD2 (7 bases). The CDR3 DNA is TGTGCCAGCAGGAGGGGGGGGGGAGAGACCCAGTACTTC. Encoded protein: CASRRGGGETQYF.